This T cell receptor beta chain was captured by sequencing in a study of cytomegalovirus exposure and HLA in healthy donors. Study-level findings and limits: An ancestry cluster, one associated with Asian ancestry, reportedly showed fewer N-insertions than the roughly 700-donor mean in a later analysis.

With regard to this clone: Antigen unknown.

60 Vbeta and 13 Jbeta primers were used in PCR. Authors' processing steps: It was a later analysis that counted some 80 million unique TCR beta chains, of which about 10 million were shared. TCRdb's table, derived via immunoSEQ multiplex PCR, lists solely in-frame clones and lacks some. V and J calls and clone size come straight from that table; D and trimming were deduced from the DNA. The sample's table shows 150,000 to 200,000 clones. The V gene lost 3 bases and the J gene lost 5 bases, with 13 bases spanning the gap. Germline V lookup: CDR1 SGHTA, CDR2 FQGNSA. CDR3 size: 15 residues. The sequenced material came from PBMCs. This chain links TRBV7-2 with TRBJ2-2, with a possible D match to TRBD1 (5 bases). This TCR was recovered from a young woman in good health and CMV-seropositive. The CDR3 loop is CASSFDVRETGELFF. CDR3 coding DNA: TGTGCCAGCAGCTTTGATGTCAGGGAAACCGGGGAGCTGTTTTTT.